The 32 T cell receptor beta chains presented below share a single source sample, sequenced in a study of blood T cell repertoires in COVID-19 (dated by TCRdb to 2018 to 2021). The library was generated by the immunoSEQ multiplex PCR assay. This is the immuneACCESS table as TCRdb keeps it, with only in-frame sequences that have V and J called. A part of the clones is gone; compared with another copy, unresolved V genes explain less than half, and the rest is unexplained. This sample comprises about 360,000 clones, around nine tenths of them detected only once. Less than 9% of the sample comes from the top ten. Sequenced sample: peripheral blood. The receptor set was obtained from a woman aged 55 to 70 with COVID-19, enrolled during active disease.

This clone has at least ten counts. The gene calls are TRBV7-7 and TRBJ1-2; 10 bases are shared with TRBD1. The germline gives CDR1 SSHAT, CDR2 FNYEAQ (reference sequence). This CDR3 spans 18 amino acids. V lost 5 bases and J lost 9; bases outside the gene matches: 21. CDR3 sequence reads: CASSKTGQGDPPDWSYTF. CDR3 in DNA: TGTGCCAGCAGCAAAACCGGACAGGGGGACCCCCCGGATTGGAGCTACACCTTC.

In DNA form, the CDR3 reads TGCGCCAGCAGCTTGGAACAGTCACGTCCCTATGGCTACACCTTC. The encoded protein is CASSLEQSRPYGYTF. The chain links TRBV5-1 to TRBJ1-2; D is undetermined. Germline V gene sequence: CDR1 SGHRS, CDR2 YFSETQ. The CDR3 spans 15 residues. Trimming took off 0 bases at V and 4 bases at J, with 13 bases between the two ends.

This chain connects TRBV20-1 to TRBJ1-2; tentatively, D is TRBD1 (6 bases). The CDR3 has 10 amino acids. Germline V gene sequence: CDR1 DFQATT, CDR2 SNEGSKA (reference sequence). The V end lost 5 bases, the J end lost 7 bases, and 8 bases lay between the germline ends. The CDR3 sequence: CSAPGAGYTF. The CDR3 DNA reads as TGCAGTGCTCCAGGGGCTGGCTACACCTTC.

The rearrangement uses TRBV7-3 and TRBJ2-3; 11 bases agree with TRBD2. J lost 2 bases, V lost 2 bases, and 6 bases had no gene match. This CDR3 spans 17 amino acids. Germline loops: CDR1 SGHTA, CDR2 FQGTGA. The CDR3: CASSLGLTSGATDTQYF. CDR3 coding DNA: TGTGCCAGCAGCTTAGGATTGACTAGCGGGGCCACAGATACGCAGTATTTT.

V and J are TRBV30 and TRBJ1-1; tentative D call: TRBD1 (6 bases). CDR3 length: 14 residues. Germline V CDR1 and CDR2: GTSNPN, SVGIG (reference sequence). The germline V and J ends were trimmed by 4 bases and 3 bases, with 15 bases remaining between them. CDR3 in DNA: TGTGCCTGGACCACAGGGTGGCGGGACACTGAAGCTTTCTTT. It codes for CAWTTGWRDTEAFF.

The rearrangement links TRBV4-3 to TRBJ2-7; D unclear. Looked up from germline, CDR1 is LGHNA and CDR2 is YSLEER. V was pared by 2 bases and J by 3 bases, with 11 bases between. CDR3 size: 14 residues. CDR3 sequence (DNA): TGCGCCAGCAGCCAATTAATCGGTTACTACGAGCAGTACTTC. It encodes CASSQLIGYYEQYF.

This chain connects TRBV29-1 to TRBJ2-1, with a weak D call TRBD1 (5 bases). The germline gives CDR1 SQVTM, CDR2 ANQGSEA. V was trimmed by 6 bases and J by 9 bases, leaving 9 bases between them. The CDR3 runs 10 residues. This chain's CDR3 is CSVGQGEQFF. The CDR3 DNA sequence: TGCAGCGTCGGACAAGGTGAGCAGTTCTTC.

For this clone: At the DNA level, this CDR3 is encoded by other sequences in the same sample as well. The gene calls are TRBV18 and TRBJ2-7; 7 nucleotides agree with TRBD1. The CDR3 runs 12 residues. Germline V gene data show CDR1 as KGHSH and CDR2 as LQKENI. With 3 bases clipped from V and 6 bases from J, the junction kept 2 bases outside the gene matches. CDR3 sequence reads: CASSPNRGEQYF. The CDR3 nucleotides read TGTGCCAGCTCACCCAACAGGGGCGAGCAGTACTTC.

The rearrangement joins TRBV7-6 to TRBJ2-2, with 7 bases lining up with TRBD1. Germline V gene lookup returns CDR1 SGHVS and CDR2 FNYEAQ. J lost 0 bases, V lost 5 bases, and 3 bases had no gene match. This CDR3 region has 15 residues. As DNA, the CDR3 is TGTGCCAGCAGCCGGACAGGATCGAACACCGGGGAGCTGTTTTTT. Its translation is CASSRTGSNTGELFF. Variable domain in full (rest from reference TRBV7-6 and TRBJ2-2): GAGVSQSPRYKVTKRGQDVALRCDPISGHVSLYWYRQALGQGPEFLTYFNYEAQQDKSGLPNDRFSAERPEGSISTLTIQRTEQRDSAMYRCASSRTGSNTGELFFGEGSRLTVL.

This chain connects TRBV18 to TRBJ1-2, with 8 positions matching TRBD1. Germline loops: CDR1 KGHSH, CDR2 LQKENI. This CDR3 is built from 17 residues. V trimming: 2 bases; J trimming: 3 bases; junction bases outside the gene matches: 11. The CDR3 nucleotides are TGTGCCAGCTCACCAACCGGACAGGGATTAGTTGACTATGGCTACACCTTC. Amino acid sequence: CASSPTGQGLVDYGYTF.

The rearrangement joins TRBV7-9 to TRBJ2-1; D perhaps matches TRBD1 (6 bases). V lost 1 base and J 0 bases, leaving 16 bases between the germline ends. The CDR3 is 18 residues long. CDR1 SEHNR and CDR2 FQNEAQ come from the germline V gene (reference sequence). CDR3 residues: CASSLVGRDRSSYNEQFF. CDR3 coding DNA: TGTGCCAGCAGCTTAGTAGGGAGAGACAGGAGCTCCTACAATGAGCAGTTCTTC.

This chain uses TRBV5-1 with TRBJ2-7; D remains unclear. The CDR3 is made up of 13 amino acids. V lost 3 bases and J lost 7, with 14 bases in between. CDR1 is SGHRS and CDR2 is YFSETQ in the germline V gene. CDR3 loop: CASSSPPVKEQYF. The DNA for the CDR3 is TGCGCCAGCAGCTCGCCCCCGGTGAAGGAGCAGTACTTC.

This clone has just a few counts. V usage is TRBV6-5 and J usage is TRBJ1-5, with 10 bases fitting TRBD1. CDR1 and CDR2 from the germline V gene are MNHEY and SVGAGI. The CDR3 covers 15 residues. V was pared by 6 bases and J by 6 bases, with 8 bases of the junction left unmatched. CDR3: CASRPGTGAAQPQHF. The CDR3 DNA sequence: TGTGCCAGCAGACCCGGGACAGGGGCGGCTCAGCCCCAGCATTTT.

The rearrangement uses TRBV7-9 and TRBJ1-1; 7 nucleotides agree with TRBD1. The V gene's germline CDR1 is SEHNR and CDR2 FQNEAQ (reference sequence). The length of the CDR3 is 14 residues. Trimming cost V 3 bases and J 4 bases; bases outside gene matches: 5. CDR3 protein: CASSFKGAGTEAFF. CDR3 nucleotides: TGTGCCAGCAGCTTTAAGGGGGCGGGCACTGAAGCTTTCTTT. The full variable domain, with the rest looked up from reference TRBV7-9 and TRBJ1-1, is DTGVSQNPRHKITKRGQNVTFRCDPISEHNRLYWYRQTLGQGPEFLTYFQNEAQLEKSRLLSDRFSAERPKGSFSTLEIQRTEQGDSAMYLCASSFKGAGTEAFFGQGTRLTVV.

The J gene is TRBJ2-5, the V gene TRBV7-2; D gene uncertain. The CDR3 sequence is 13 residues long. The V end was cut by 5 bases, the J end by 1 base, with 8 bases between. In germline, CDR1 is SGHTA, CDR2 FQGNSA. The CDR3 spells CASSPPSQETQYF. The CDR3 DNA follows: TGTGCCAGCAGCCCACCTAGCCAAGAGACCCAGTACTTC.

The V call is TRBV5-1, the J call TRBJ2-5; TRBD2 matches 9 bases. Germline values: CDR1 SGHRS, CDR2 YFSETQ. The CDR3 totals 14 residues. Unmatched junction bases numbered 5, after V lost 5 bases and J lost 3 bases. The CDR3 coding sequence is TGCGCCAGCAGGCCTAGACTAGCGGAAGAGACCCAGTACTTC. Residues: CASRPRLAEETQYF.

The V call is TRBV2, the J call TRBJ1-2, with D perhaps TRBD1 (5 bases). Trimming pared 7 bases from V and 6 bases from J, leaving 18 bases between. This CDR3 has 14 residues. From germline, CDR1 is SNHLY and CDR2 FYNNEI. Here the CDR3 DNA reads TGTGCCAGCATCCTAGAACAGGACACGGATGGCTACACCTTC. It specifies CASILEQDTDGYTF.

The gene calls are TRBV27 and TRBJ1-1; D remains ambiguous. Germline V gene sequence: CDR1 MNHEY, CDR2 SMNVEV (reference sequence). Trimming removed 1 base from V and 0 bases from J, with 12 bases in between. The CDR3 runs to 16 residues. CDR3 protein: CASSLLGSLMNTEAFF. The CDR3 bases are TGTGCCAGCAGTTTATTGGGGAGTCTGATGAACACTGAAGCTTTCTTT.

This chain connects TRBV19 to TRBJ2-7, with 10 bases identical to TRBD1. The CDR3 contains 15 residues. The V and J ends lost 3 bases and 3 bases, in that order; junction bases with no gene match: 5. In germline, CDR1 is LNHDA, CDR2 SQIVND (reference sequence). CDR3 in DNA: TGTGCCAGTAGTATTCCGGGACAGGGGTACTACGAGCAGTACTTC. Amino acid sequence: CASSIPGQGYYEQYF.

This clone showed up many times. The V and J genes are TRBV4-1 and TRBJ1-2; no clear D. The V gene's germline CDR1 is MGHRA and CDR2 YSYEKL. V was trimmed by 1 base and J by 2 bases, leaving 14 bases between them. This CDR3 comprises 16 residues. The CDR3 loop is CASSQAPGERNYGYTF. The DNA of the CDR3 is TGCGCCAGCAGCCAAGCGCCGGGAGAAAGGAACTATGGCTACACCTTC.

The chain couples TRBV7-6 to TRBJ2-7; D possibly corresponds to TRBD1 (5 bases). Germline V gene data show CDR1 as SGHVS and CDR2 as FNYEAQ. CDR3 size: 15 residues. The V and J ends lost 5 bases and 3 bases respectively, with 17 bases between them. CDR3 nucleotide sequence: TGTGCCAGCAGCCCCCGGACACGGAATAACTACGAGCAGTACTTC. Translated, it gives CASSPRTRNNYEQYF.

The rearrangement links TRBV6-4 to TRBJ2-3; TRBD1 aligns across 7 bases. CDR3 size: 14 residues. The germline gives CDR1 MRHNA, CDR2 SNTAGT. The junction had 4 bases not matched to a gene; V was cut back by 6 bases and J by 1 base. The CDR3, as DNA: TGTGCCAGCAGCCCGACAGGGCGCACAGATACGCAGTATTTT. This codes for CASSPTGRTDTQYF.

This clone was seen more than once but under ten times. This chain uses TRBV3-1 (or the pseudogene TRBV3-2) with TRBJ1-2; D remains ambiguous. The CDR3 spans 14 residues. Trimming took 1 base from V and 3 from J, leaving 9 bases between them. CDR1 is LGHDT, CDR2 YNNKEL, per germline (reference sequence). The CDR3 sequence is CASSQAGFDYGYTF. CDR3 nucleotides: TGTGCCAGCAGCCAAGCGGGGTTTGACTATGGCTACACCTTC.

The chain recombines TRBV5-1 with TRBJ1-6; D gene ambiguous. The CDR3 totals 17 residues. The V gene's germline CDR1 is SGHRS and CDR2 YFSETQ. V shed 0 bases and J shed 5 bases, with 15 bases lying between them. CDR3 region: CASSLAWVGRDNSPLHF. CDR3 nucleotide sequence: TGCGCCAGCAGCTTGGCCTGGGTCGGGCGGGATAATTCACCCCTCCACTTT. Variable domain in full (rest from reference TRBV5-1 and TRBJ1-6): KAGVTQTPRYLIKTRGQQVTLSCSPISGHRSVSWYQQTPGQGLQFLFEYFSETQRNKGNFPGRFSGRQFSNSRSEMNVSTLELGDSALYLCASSLAWVGRDNSPLHFGNGTRLTVT.

This CDR3 is CAWWGQGVINEQFF. Written as DNA, the CDR3 is TGTGCCTGGTGGGGGCAGGGGGTTATTAATGAGCAGTTCTTC. The gene calls are TRBV30 and TRBJ2-1, with 7 bases that match TRBD1. CDR1 is GTSNPN and CDR2 is SVGIG in the germline V gene (reference sequence). J lost 7 bases, V lost 5 bases, and 11 bases had no gene match. CDR3 size: 14 residues.

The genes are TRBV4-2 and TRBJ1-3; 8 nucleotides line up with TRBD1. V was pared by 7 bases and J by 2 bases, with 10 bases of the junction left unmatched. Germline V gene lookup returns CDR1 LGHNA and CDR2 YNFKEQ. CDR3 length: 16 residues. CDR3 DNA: TGTGCCAGCACCCCAGGGGGCGAGCTGACTGGAAACACCATATATTTT. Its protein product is CASTPGGELTGNTIYF.

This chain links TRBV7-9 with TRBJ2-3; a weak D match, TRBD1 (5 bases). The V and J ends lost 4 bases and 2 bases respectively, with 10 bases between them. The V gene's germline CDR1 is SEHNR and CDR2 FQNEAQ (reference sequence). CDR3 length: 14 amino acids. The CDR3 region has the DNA TGTGCCAGCAGCTCACAGGTTTCCACAGATACGCAGTATTTT. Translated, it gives CASSSQVSTDTQYF. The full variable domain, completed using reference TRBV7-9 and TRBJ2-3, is DTGVSQNPRHKITKRGQNVTFRCDPISEHNRLYWYRQTLGQGPEFLTYFQNEAQLEKSRLLSDRFSAERPKGSFSTLEIQRTEQGDSAMYLCASSSQVSTDTQYFGPGTRLTVL.

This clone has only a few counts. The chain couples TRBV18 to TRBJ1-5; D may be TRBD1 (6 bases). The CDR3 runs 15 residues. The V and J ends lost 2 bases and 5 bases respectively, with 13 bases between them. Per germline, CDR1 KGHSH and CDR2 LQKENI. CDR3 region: CASSPARGSHQPQHF. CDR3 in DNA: TGTGCCAGCTCACCAGCCAGGGGCAGCCATCAGCCCCAGCATTTT. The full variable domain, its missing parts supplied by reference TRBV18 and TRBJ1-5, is NAGVMQNPRHLVRRRGQEARLRCSPMKGHSHVYWYRQLPEEGLKFMVYLQKENIIDESGMPKERFSAEFPKEGPSILRIQQVVRGDSAAYFCASSPARGSHQPQHFGDGTRLSIL.

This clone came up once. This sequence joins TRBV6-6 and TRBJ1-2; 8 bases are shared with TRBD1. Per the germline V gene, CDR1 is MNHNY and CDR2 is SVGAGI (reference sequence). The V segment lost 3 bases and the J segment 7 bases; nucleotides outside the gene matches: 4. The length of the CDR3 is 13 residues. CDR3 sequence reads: CASSYTQGAGYTF. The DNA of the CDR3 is TGTGCCAGCAGTTATACCCAGGGGGCTGGCTACACCTTC.

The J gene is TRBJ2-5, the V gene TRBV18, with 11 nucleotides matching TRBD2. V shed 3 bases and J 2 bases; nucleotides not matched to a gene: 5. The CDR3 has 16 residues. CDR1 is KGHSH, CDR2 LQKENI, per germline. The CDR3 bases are TGTGCCAGCTCACCCCTACTAGCGGGGGTACAAGAGACCCAGTACTTC. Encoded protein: CASSPLLAGVQETQYF.

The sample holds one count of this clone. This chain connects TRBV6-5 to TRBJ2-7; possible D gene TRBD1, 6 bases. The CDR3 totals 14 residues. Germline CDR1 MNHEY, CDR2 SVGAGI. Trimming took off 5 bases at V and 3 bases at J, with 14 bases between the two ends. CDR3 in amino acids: CASSTGPSFYEQYF. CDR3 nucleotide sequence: TGTGCCAGCAGTACAGGGCCCTCCTTCTACGAGCAGTACTTC.

In nucleotides, the CDR3 is TGTGCCAGCAGCTTGTGGACATGGGGGGGCGATGACGAGCAGTACTTC. Its translation: CASSLWTWGGDDEQYF. The chain couples TRBV5-6 to TRBJ2-7; TRBD2 might be the D (7 bases). Germline V gives CDR1 SGHDT, CDR2 YYEEEE. The V end was cut by 1 base, the J end by 5 bases, with 19 bases between. The CDR3 is 16 amino acids.